This is a list of T cell receptor beta chains from one sample in a study of CD8 T cells in ankylosing spondylitis. TCRdb analysed the 5' RACE reads with MiXCR anew, one entry per CDR3 protein. Of 350,000 to 550,000 distinct CDR3 sequences in the sample, roughly 26% were seen once. The specimen sequenced was blood, either unsorted or a sorted T cell fraction (not recorded which). The source is a male donor with ankylosing spondylitis. CDR3s include the opening cysteine and the closing phenylalanine or tryptophan. The D gene is left open where the match is weak.

v_call: TRBV11-2
d_call: NA
cdr3_aa: CASRFTAAGGGETQYF

v_call: TRBV7-9
d_call: NA
cdr3_aa: CASSLGLAPQSYNEQFF

v_call: TRBV29-1
d_call: TRBD1
cdr3_aa: CSTIPRGTGRNTQYF

v_call: TRBV24-1
d_call: NA
cdr3_aa: CATSDPRRGGYEQYF

v_call: TRBV20-1
d_call: NA
cdr3_aa: CSAQIGGRNQPQHF

v_call: TRBV11-1
d_call: TRBD2
cdr3_aa: CASSIGLAGTDTQYF

v_call: TRBV2
d_call: TRBD1
cdr3_aa: CASITDRGAAAEAFF

v_call: TRBV2
d_call: NA
cdr3_aa: CASSEALPTEAFF

v_call: TRBV7-2
d_call: NA
cdr3_aa: CASSSGARGTGELFF

v_call: TRBV20-1
d_call: NA
cdr3_aa: CSASGVISNQPQHF

v_call: TRBV10-1
d_call: TRBD1
cdr3_aa: CASSLGTGSNEQYF

v_call: TRBV3-1
d_call: NA
cdr3_aa: CASSQDRTPFNEQFF

v_call: TRBV3-1
d_call: TRBD1
cdr3_aa: CASSNQGAPGELFF

v_call: TRBV29-1
d_call: TRBD1
cdr3_aa: CSVTGTGSTYEQYF

v_call: TRBV20-1
d_call: NA
cdr3_aa: CSASFWQETQYF

v_call: TRBV19
d_call: NA
cdr3_aa: CASSIQGSDIQYF

v_call: TRBV6-2/TRBV6-3
d_call: TRBD1
cdr3_aa: CASSYAGQVEGAGELFF